Presented here are 20 T cell receptor beta chains from one specimen sequenced in a study of T cells in localized non-small cell lung cancer. Using immunoSEQ multiplex PCR, the repertoire was profiled, and TCRdb retains in-frame clones only, with some absent. The data show under 55,000 clones, over 70% seen once. Material: PBMCs, obtained before any cancer treatment. The origin of the receptors is a woman aged 35-75 years with stage II lung adenocarcinoma.

With respect to this clone: This sample includes further DNA sequences coding for the same CDR3. The V gene is TRBV18, the J gene TRBJ1-1, with 9 nucleotides matching TRBD1. The V gene end was trimmed by 3 bases and the J gene end by 1 base; junction bases not matched to a gene: 0. Germline V gives CDR1 KGHSH, CDR2 LQKENI. The CDR3 covers 14 residues. The CDR3 sequence: CASSPGQGNTEAFF. The CDR3 DNA follows: TGTGCCAGCTCACCGGGACAGGGGAACACTGAAGCTTTCTTT. The entire variable domain, with the rest obtained from reference TRBV18 and TRBJ1-1, is as follows: NAGVMQNPRHLVRRRGQEARLRCSPMKGHSHVYWYRQLPEEGLKFMVYLQKENIIDESGMPKERFSAEFPKEGPSILRIQQVVRGDSAAYFCASSPGQGNTEAFFGQGTRLTVV.

This rearrangement joins TRBV29-1 to TRBJ2-5; D not resolved. Judging by the DNA end, TRBJ2-7 fits better; the J call may be wrong. The CDR3 spans 11 residues. Per germline, CDR1 SQVTM and CDR2 ANQGSEA. The CDR3 reads CSVDHGYEQYF. In nucleotides, the CDR3 is TGCAGCGTGGATCATGGGTACGAGCAGTACTTC.

The chain joins TRBV7-3 to TRBJ1-1, with D unresolved. CDR1 and CDR2 (germline): SGHTA, FQGTGA. The CDR3 runs 14 residues. The V and J ends lost 0 bases and 0 bases respectively, with 5 bases between them. CDR3 protein: CASSLTSMNTEAFF. CDR3 sequence (DNA): TGTGCCAGCAGCTTAACGTCTATGAACACTGAAGCTTTCTTT. Variable domain in full (rest from reference TRBV7-3 and TRBJ1-1): GAGVSQTPSNKVTEKGKYVELRCDPISGHTALYWYRQSLGQGPEFLIYFQGTGAADDSGLPNDRFFAVRPEGSVSTLKIQRTERGDSAVYLCASSLTSMNTEAFFGQGTRLTVV.

This chain joins TRBV4-2 and TRBJ2-1; 8 bases line up with TRBD2. CDR3 size: 14 residues. The germline V gene has CDR1 LGHNA and CDR2 YNFKEQ. Trimming at V came to 2 bases and at J to 10 bases, leaving 7 bases not matched to a gene. The CDR3 reads CASSQTGGGKEQFF. The DNA of the CDR3 is TGTGCCAGCAGCCAAACGGGAGGGGGAAAGGAGCAGTTCTTC.

The chain carries TRBV7-2 and TRBJ2-5, with D tentatively TRBD1 (5 bases). The CDR3 sequence is 12 residues long. Per the germline V gene, CDR1 is SGHTA and CDR2 is FQGNSA. The V end was cut by 2 bases, the J end by 6 bases, with 7 bases between. The CDR3: CASSLRGQTQYF. DNA of the CDR3: TGTGCCAGCAGCTTAAGGGGTCAGACCCAGTACTTC.

The chain uses TRBV5-6 and TRBJ1-1, with D hard to call. The V gene lost 2 bases and the J gene lost 4 bases, with 9 bases spanning the gap. Germline V gene lookup returns CDR1 SGHDT and CDR2 YYEEEE. This CDR3 comprises 13 residues. Written as DNA, the CDR3 is TGTGCCAGCAGCTTTCTACAGATCACTGAAGCTTTCTTT. It translates to CASSFLQITEAFF.

About this clone: At one boundary the junction diverges from the germline segment, which might be a read error. J is TRBJ2-3 and V is TRBV2; D remains unclear. The CDR3 sequence is 13 residues long. Germline V gene sequence: CDR1 SNHLY, CDR2 FYNNEI. CDR3 sequence: CASNEAFTDTQYF. DNA of the CDR3: TGTGCCAGCAATGAAGCCTTCACAGATACGCAGTATTTT.

V and J are TRBV29-1 and TRBJ2-3; 8 nucleotides match TRBD2. Germline CDR1 SQVTM, CDR2 ANQGSEA. This CDR3 comprises 11 residues. Trimming removed 5 bases from V and 11 bases from J; junction bases left unmatched: 6. DNA for the CDR3: TGCAGCGTTCCAATAGCGGGGAGGCAGTATTTT. Amino acid sequence: CSVPIAGRQYF.

The rearrangement uses TRBV7-9 and TRBJ2-1; D could derive from TRBD1 or TRBD2 (6 bases each). Germline V gives CDR1 SEHNR, CDR2 FQNEAQ (reference sequence). CDR3 length equals 15 residues. Trimming pared 0 bases from V and 4 bases from J, leaving 10 bases between. The CDR3 reads CASSLAAGTYNEQFF. Written as DNA, the CDR3 is TGTGCCAGCAGCTTAGCTGCGGGGACATACAATGAGCAGTTCTTC.

This clone was detected only once. J is TRBJ2-5 and V is TRBV5-1; D unresolved. This CDR3 is 11 amino acids long. V lost 1 base and J lost 5, with 3 bases in between. Germline lookup yields CDR1 SGHRS and CDR2 YFSETQ. CDR3 amino acids: CASSLTETQYF. The CDR3 bases are TGCGCCAGCAGCTTGACGGAGACCCAGTACTTC.

The CDR3 DNA reads as TGTGCCAGCAGCTCGTTCAACCAAGAGACCCAGTACTTC. Its translation: CASSSFNQETQYF. The V call is TRBV7-3, the J call TRBJ2-5; D remains unclear. The CDR3 has 13 amino acids. V lost 4 bases and J 0 bases, leaving 6 bases between the germline ends. CDR1 SGHTA and CDR2 FQGTGA come from the germline V gene. Full variable domain (rest looked up from reference TRBV7-3 and TRBJ2-5): GAGVSQTPSNKVTEKGKYVELRCDPISGHTALYWYRQSLGQGPEFLIYFQGTGAADDSGLPNDRFFAVRPEGSVSTLKIQRTERGDSAVYLCASSSFNQETQYFGPGTRLLVL.

The rearrangement links TRBV19 to TRBJ2-2, with D perhaps TRBD1 (6 bases). The CDR3 is 19 amino acids. The germline V gene has CDR1 LNHDA and CDR2 SQIVND (reference sequence). Trimming stripped 0 bases from V and 6 bases from J, with 23 bases between. The CDR3 sequence is CASSIDSPGVYSEAGELFF. The CDR3 nucleotides are TGTGCCAGTAGTATAGATTCTCCAGGGGTATATTCAGAAGCCGGGGAGCTGTTTTTT.

This chain connects TRBV27 to TRBJ2-3; 8 bases fit TRBD2. This CDR3 is 15 amino acids long. V dropped 4 bases and J dropped 3; count of bases not matched to a gene: 6. Germline assignment: CDR1 MNHEY and CDR2 SMNVEV (reference sequence). CDR3 loop: CASSSWAGGTDTQYF. CDR3 DNA sequence: TGTGCCAGCAGTTCATGGGCGGGGGGAACAGATACGCAGTATTTT.

This clone was seen a handful of times. This rearrangement joins TRBV6-5 to TRBJ1-1; perhaps TRBD1 as D (5 bases). Between the trimmed V and J ends, which lost 0 bases and 4 bases, there was a span of 9 bases. Germline V gene lookup returns CDR1 MNHEY and CDR2 SVGAGI. CDR3 length: 14 residues. The CDR3 reads CASSYSDGGTEAFF. CDR3 DNA: TGTGCCAGCAGTTACTCGGACGGGGGCACTGAAGCTTTCTTT.

This clone was counted only a few times. This CDR3 is also generated by other DNA sequences in the sample. The chain is built from TRBV5-4 and TRBJ1-2; D remains unclear. CDR1 and CDR2 (germline): SGHNT, YYREEE (reference sequence). Trimming removed 3 bases from V and 2 bases from J, with 8 bases in between. This CDR3 is 13 amino acids long. Written as DNA, the CDR3 is TGTGCCAGCAGCTCGACTGGGAACTATGGCTACACCTTC. It translates to CASSSTGNYGYTF.

The chain is built from TRBV19 and TRBJ1-4; the D gene is possibly TRBD1 (6 bases). V was cut by 10 bases and J by 4 bases, with 16 bases left in between. This CDR3 has 14 amino acids. Germline CDR1 reads LNHDA; CDR2 reads SQIVND (reference sequence). The CDR3 loop reads CATPFVQGNEKLFF. The CDR3 nucleotides read TGTGCCACCCCTTTTGTACAGGGTAATGAAAAACTGTTTTTT.

The chain links TRBV19 to TRBJ2-1; either TRBD1 or TRBD2 may supply D (5 bases each). CDR3 length: 13 residues. Germline CDR1 reads LNHDA; CDR2 reads SQIVND (reference sequence). The V gene lost 3 bases and the J gene lost 11 bases, with 14 bases spanning the gap. CDR3 loop: CASSIPPPGQQFF. The CDR3 coding sequence is TGTGCCAGTAGTATCCCCCCCCCGGGACAGCAGTTCTTC.

This clone was recorded only once. The V call is TRBV30, the J call TRBJ1-5; 8 bases are a match to TRBD1. The CDR3 is 15 amino acids. J lost 1 base, V lost 1 base, and 3 bases had no gene match. CDR1 and CDR2 from the germline V gene are GTSNPN and SVGIG (reference sequence). Here the CDR3 DNA reads TGTGCCTGGAGTGGGCGGACAGGGAGCAATCAGCCCCAGCATTTT. Protein product: CAWSGRTGSNQPQHF.

The chain recombines TRBV19 with TRBJ1-1, with no clear D. This CDR3 spans 15 amino acids. V lost 7 bases and J lost 0, with 15 bases in between. Germline V gene lookup returns CDR1 LNHDA and CDR2 SQIVND (reference sequence). CDR3 DNA sequence: TGTGCCAGTAAGGACGGGAGTCCTATGAACACTGAAGCTTTCTTT. Its protein is CASKDGSPMNTEAFF.

This clone has a handful of counts. The chain joins TRBV28 to TRBJ1-1; TRBD1 aligns across 9 bases. The germline V gene has CDR1 MDHEN and CDR2 SYDVKM. This CDR3 is built from 15 residues. After removal of 6 bases from V and 1 base from J, the junction contained 6 bases not matched to a gene. The CDR3, as DNA: TGTGCCAGCAGATCCTGGACAGGGGAGAACACTGAAGCTTTCTTT. As protein: CASRSWTGENTEAFF.